This TCR beta chain appears in the sequencing data of a study of neurological immune-mediated disorders. Deletions cut 0 bases from V and 4 bases from J, with 8 bases between. The germline V gene has CDR1 SGHNT and CDR2 YYREEE (reference sequence). This CDR3 is built from 13 residues. TCRdb redid the calling of the 5' RACE reads with MiXCR, one entry per CDR3 protein. The table lists 20,000 to 30,000 distinct CDR3 sequences, approximately 13% of them singletons, with about an eighth in the top ten. Sequencing was carried out using PBMCs. This chain links TRBV5-4 with TRBJ2-7; no definite D call. The source is a woman aged 60-75 years with HTLV-1-associated myelopathy (HAM/TSP). The CDR3 region is CASSLGTKYEQYF. The DNA of the CDR3 is TGTGCCAGCAGCTTGGGGACGAAGTACGAGCAGTACTTC.